Listed here is a single TCR beta chain. The data originate from a study of blood T cell repertoires in COVID-19. With 1 base removed from V and 1 base from J, the gap between germline ends came to 16 bases. The CDR3 loop spans 17 amino acids. Germline assignment: CDR1 LGHNA and CDR2 YNFKEQ. In the study's own analysis: How many nucleated cells were present was estimated from reference gene primer amplification. Libraries were prepared by immunoSEQ multiplex PCR; TCRdb keeps only in-frame clonotypes and omits some of them. The V and J calls and clone size are taken from that table; D and trimming were inferred from the DNA. The data show approximately 41,000 clones, with over 70% seen just once and roughly 1.4% held by the top ten.

The chain carries TRBV4-2 and TRBJ1-1, with D perhaps matching TRBD1 (6 bases). The sequence derives from a middle-aged woman with acute or convalescent COVID-19. The sample comprised peripheral blood. CDR3 DNA sequence: TGTGCCAGCAGCCAAGCTGGGGGCCAGGGCCCGAACACTGAAGCTTTCTTT. As protein: CASSQAGGQGPNTEAFF.